This TCR beta chain was captured by sequencing in a study of T cells after yellow fever vaccination. The germline gives CDR1 KGHDR, CDR2 SFDVKD. There are 15 residues in the CDR3. V shed 2 bases, J shed 0 bases, and the junction held 1 base outside the gene matches. Study outcomes and limitations: Researchers noted that a small share of clonotypes showed up in both CD4 and CD8 compartments. Most clones from primary vaccination were detected again post-booster (approximately 97% CD4, 88% CD8).

Template-switching 5'RACE yielded the TCR cDNA; a universal primer site and UMIs were added in the process. Via MiXCR, TCRdb re-called the 5' RACE reads, giving one row per CDR3 protein. The data show 350,000 to 450,000 distinct CDR3 sequences, over 15% seen once. Details on this clonotype: Its antigen is unknown.

This rearrangement joins TRBV24-1 to TRBJ2-3; 7 bases fit TRBD1. The sample consisted of PBMCs, taken before the yellow fever booster vaccination. The sequence was obtained from a man aged 18 to 30 who received the YFV17D yellow fever vaccine. The chain's CDR3 is CATSDWTGSTDTQYF. The CDR3 coding sequence is TGTGCCACCAGTGATTGGACAGGTAGCACAGATACGCAGTATTTT.